This TCR beta chain is from a study of T cell changes during pregnancy in multiple sclerosis. Measured with immunoSEQ multiplex PCR; TCRdb has only the in-frame clones, and not every one. Of approximately 49,000 clones listed, 92% are singletons. This CDR3 contains 11 residues. CDR1 is DFQATT, CDR2 SNEGSKA, per germline (reference sequence). Trimming removed 5 bases at V and 0 bases at J, with 4 bases between. The rearrangement uses TRBV20-1 and TRBJ1-1; the D is unclear. This sequence was found in a female donor in good health, enrolled as a control in a pregnancy study. Source: CD4+ T cells from peripheral blood mononuclear cells, taken in the second trimester of pregnancy. The CDR3: CSAQVNTEAFF. The CDR3 nucleotides read TGCAGTGCTCAGGTGAACACTGAAGCTTTCTTT.